A selection of T cell receptor beta chains follows, all from one sample in a study of cytomegalovirus exposure and HLA in healthy donors. Sequencing was performed with immunoSEQ multiplex PCR; in TCRdb, only in-frame clones are kept and a portion is missing. The table has more than 65,000 clones, about 92% seen once. The sample was PBMCs. These receptor sequences come from a man aged 18-30 years in good health and CMV-seronegative. Each CDR3 is given with its conserved first and last residue. Each record gives: clone size, D gene, J gene, V gene, CDR3 protein, CDR3 DNA. A D gene is named only where the DNA matches it firmly. The size field is filled for only some rows; it gives once, few, many or a size class.

clone_size: NA; d_call: NA; j_call: TRBJ2-4; v_call: TRBV7-8; cdr3_aa: CASSPGERRGLAKNIQYF; cdr3_nt: TGTGCCAGCAGCCCAGGAGAGCGGAGAGGGCTAGCCAAAAACATTCAGTACTTC
clone_size: NA; d_call: TRBD2; j_call: TRBJ2-2; v_call: TRBV5-1; cdr3_aa: CASSMTSGPAGELFF; cdr3_nt: TGCGCCAGCAGCATGACTAGCGGACCCGCCGGGGAGCTGTTTTTT
clone_size: NA; d_call: NA; j_call: TRBJ1-3; v_call: TRBV25-1; cdr3_aa: CASSRDYSGNTIYF; cdr3_nt: TGTGCCAGCAGCCGGGATTACTCTGGAAACACCATATATTTT
clone_size: NA; d_call: NA; j_call: TRBJ1-4; v_call: TRBV7-9; cdr3_aa: CASSPATGDINEKLFF; cdr3_nt: TGTGCCAGCAGCCCCGCCACAGGAGACATTAATGAAAAACTGTTTTTT
clone_size: NA; d_call: NA; j_call: TRBJ1-2; v_call: TRBV5-6; cdr3_aa: CASSLVGGGYTF; cdr3_nt: TGTGCCAGCAGCTTGGTGGGGGGTGGCTACACCTTC
clone_size: NA; d_call: TRBD1; j_call: TRBJ1-2; v_call: TRBV28; cdr3_aa: CASSQRQGCTF; cdr3_nt: TGTGCCAGCAGTCAAAGACAGGGTTGCACCTTC
clone_size: NA; d_call: NA; j_call: TRBJ1-5; v_call: TRBV4-1; cdr3_aa: CASSQGQAFNQPQHF; cdr3_nt: TGCGCCAGCAGCCAAGGACAGGCCTTCAATCAGCCCCAGCATTTT
clone_size: once; d_call: NA; j_call: TRBJ1-5; v_call: TRBV5-8; cdr3_aa: CASSLQGGNQPQHF; cdr3_nt: TGTGCCAGCAGCTTACAGGGAGGGAATCAGCCCCAGCATTTT
clone_size: NA; d_call: NA; j_call: TRBJ1-6; v_call: TRBV7-9; cdr3_aa: CASSLERTGNSPLHF; cdr3_nt: TGTGCCAGCAGCTTAGAACGAACAGGGAATTCACCCCTCCACTTT
clone_size: NA; d_call: NA; j_call: TRBJ2-7; v_call: TRBV11-2; cdr3_aa: CASSLGGTGPAYEQYF; cdr3_nt: TGTGCCAGCAGCTTAGGAGGGACTGGACCAGCCTACGAGCAGTACTTC
clone_size: NA; d_call: TRBD1; j_call: TRBJ2-2; v_call: TRBV7-8; cdr3_aa: CASSLVRDRVGRTNTGELFF; cdr3_nt: TGTGCCAGCAGCTTAGTCCGGGACAGGGTCGGGCGTACGAACACCGGGGAGCTGTTTTTT
clone_size: once; d_call: NA; j_call: TRBJ2-2; v_call: TRBV18; cdr3_aa: CASTSTGELFF; cdr3_nt: TGTGCCAGCACAAGCACCGGGGAGCTGTTTTTT
clone_size: once; d_call: NA; j_call: TRBJ2-5; v_call: TRBV20-1; cdr3_aa: CSARSMETQYF; cdr3_nt: TGCAGTGCTAGATCAATGGAGACCCAGTACTTC
clone_size: NA; d_call: TRBD1; j_call: TRBJ1-5; v_call: TRBV6-1; cdr3_aa: CASSEWAGTGTQHF; cdr3_nt: TGTGCCAGCAGTGAATGGGCCGGGACAGGGACCCAGCATTTT